The rows below give T cell receptor beta chains drawn from one sample of a study of early T cells in non-severe SARS-CoV-2 infection. MiXCR was run by TCRdb on the 5' RACE reads, yielding one entry per CDR3 protein. The data show tens of thousands of distinct CDR3 sequences, about 9% seen once. Sequencing was performed on whole blood. The receptors were gathered from an adult who was a healthcare worker with PCR-confirmed SARS-CoV-2 infection or an uninfected control (not recorded which). The conserved cysteine and the conserved F or W are not part of the CDR3 here. D genes are given only for firm matches. Expanded clones are given a class, and other clones once, few, many or no size at all.

D: TRBD1; V: TRBV3-1; J: TRBJ2-7; size: -; CDR3: ASSDRGPYEQY
D: TRBD2; V: TRBV11-1; J: TRBJ2-3; size: few; CDR3: ASSFVGLAGGLTDTQY
D: -; V: TRBV20-1; J: TRBJ2-1; size: many; CDR3: SARAPGVSYNEQF
D: TRBD1; V: TRBV11-2; J: TRBJ2-2; size: -; CDR3: ASSSYRQGHTGELF
D: TRBD2; V: TRBV7-9; J: TRBJ2-1; size: -; CDR3: ASSLELAGLNEQF
D: -; V: TRBV4-1; J: TRBJ2-7; size: -; CDR3: ASSLLGAVSSSEQY
D: TRBD1; V: TRBV10-3; J: TRBJ2-5; size: few; CDR3: AISDRGLPQETQY
D: TRBD2; V: TRBV20-1; J: TRBJ2-1; size: many; CDR3: SARDVPPSGSSKQF
D: -; V: TRBV28; J: TRBJ1-2; size: few; CDR3: ASSFFQNYGYT
D: TRBD1; V: TRBV27; J: TRBJ2-7; size: -; CDR3: ASSPRDSSYEQY
D: TRBD2; V: TRBV4-3; J: TRBJ2-7; size: many; CDR3: ASSQETSGAYEQY
D: -; V: TRBV3-1; J: TRBJ2-2; size: -; CDR3: ASSQAGTNTGELF
D: -; V: TRBV7-2; J: TRBJ2-2; size: -; CDR3: ASSLQSSGGELF
D: TRBD1; V: TRBV7-9; J: TRBJ1-4; size: many; CDR3: ASSRTGVEKLF
D: TRBD1; V: TRBV6-1; J: TRBJ2-4; size: few; CDR3: ASSEPRQGLGDIQY
D: TRBD1; V: TRBV27; J: TRBJ2-2; size: many; CDR3: ASRLIVRTGLPTGELF
D: TRBD1; V: TRBV7-2; J: TRBJ1-6; size: many; CDR3: ASRSETGPSPLH
D: -; V: TRBV7-8; J: TRBJ2-7; size: -; CDR3: ASSLAVYEQY
D: -; V: TRBV12-3/TRBV12-4; J: TRBJ1-6; size: many; CDR3: ASSSGYNSPLH
D: -; V: TRBV25-1; J: TRBJ2-3; size: -; CDR3: ASSGGYYTDTQY
D: -; V: TRBV7-8; J: TRBJ1-1; size: few; CDR3: ASSLGVGAVNTEAF
D: TRBD2; V: TRBV6-2/TRBV6-3; J: TRBJ2-3; size: many; CDR3: ASKGTGTSSLGTQY
D: TRBD2; V: TRBV7-3; J: TRBJ2-5; size: -; CDR3: ASSPTSDETQY
D: -; V: TRBV4-3; J: TRBJ2-1; size: many; CDR3: ASSQVSDEQF
D: TRBD2; V: TRBV4-3; J: TRBJ2-1; size: -; CDR3: ASSQISGRYETDEQF
D: TRBD2; V: TRBV4-3; J: TRBJ2-7; size: -; CDR3: ASSQDRSSGESYEQY
D: -; V: TRBV14; J: TRBJ1-1; size: many; CDR3: ASRQSGWTEAF
D: TRBD2; V: TRBV27; J: TRBJ2-3; size: many; CDR3: ASSFSSGSTDTQY
D: TRBD2; V: TRBV3-1; J: TRBJ2-1; size: -; CDR3: ASSQDQWDYSYNEQF
D: -; V: TRBV29-1; J: TRBJ2-1; size: many; CDR3: SVEDRVLVNEQF
D: TRBD2; V: TRBV4-3; J: TRBJ2-1; size: many; CDR3: ASSQETELAGGNEQF
D: TRBD1; V: TRBV3-1; J: TRBJ2-1; size: -; CDR3: ASSQTGQSYNEQF
D: -; V: TRBV30; J: TRBJ1-1; size: few; CDR3: AWSSPGELNTEAF
D: -; V: TRBV18; J: TRBJ2-3; size: many; CDR3: ASSAGDTQY
D: -; V: TRBV15; J: TRBJ2-2; size: -; CDR3: ATSRVTGELF
D: -; V: TRBV6-6; J: TRBJ1-1; size: -; CDR3: ASSKDRRGNTEAF
D: -; V: TRBV30; J: TRBJ2-3; size: few; CDR3: AATGPSTDTQY
D: TRBD1; V: TRBV3-1; J: TRBJ2-1; size: few; CDR3: ASSPPTWDRGRNEQF
D: -; V: TRBV18; J: TRBJ2-7; size: few; CDR3: ASSPPDSLPEQY
D: TRBD1; V: TRBV9; J: TRBJ2-2; size: -; CDR3: ASSPQGQGVAGELF
D: TRBD1; V: TRBV6-1; J: TRBJ1-1; size: -; CDR3: ASSARQGATEAF
D: -; V: TRBV9; J: TRBJ1-4; size: -; CDR3: ASSVTGNEKLF
D: -; V: TRBV3-1; J: TRBJ2-5; size: few; CDR3: ASSQERRFPGETQY
D: -; V: TRBV9; J: TRBJ2-1; size: many; CDR3: ASRRSGEGVEQF
D: -; V: TRBV10-3; J: TRBJ1-2; size: many; CDR3: AISEPRFRDGYT
D: TRBD1; V: TRBV6-1; J: TRBJ1-1; size: few; CDR3: ASSGRQGRTEAF
D: TRBD2; V: TRBV5-1; J: TRBJ2-1; size: few; CDR3: ASSSGLAGYNEQF
D: -; V: TRBV7-9; J: TRBJ1-1; size: -; CDR3: ASGLDMNTEAF
D: -; V: TRBV2; J: TRBJ2-1; size: many; CDR3: ASSEASTGQF
D: TRBD1; V: TRBV11-2; J: TRBJ2-7; size: many; CDR3: ASSTDRTGGHEQY
D: TRBD1; V: TRBV19; J: TRBJ1-2; size: few; CDR3: ASTDRDRDYGYT
D: -; V: TRBV20-1; J: TRBJ2-7; size: few; CDR3: SAGPGAYGEQY
D: -; V: TRBV5-1; J: TRBJ1-6; size: many; CDR3: ASSREAGEISPLH
D: -; V: TRBV7-8; J: TRBJ2-3; size: few; CDR3: ASSLTGGTDTQY
D: -; V: TRBV6-1; J: TRBJ1-4; size: -; CDR3: ASSKQLSAATNEKLF
D: -; V: TRBV5-1; J: TRBJ2-7; size: many; CDR3: ASSLGGSPYEQY
D: TRBD2; V: TRBV20-1; J: TRBJ2-1; size: many; CDR3: SARDLGTSGNEQF
D: -; V: TRBV3-1; J: TRBJ2-2; size: few; CDR3: ASSLSYRVLF
D: -; V: TRBV24-1; J: TRBJ1-5; size: -; CDR3: ATSDQGGPQPQH
D: -; V: TRBV29-1; J: TRBJ2-6; size: -; CDR3: SVPGSGANVLT